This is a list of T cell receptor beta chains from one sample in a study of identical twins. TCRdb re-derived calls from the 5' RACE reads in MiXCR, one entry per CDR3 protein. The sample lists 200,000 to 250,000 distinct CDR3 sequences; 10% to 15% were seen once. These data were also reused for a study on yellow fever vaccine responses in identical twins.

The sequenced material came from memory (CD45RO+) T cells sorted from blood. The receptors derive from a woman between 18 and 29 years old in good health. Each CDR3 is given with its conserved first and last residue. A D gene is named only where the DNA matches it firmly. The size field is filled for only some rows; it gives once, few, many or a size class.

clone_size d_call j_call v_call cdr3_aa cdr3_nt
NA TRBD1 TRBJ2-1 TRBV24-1 CATSDSGQGGNEQFF TGTGCCACCAGTGATTCAGGACAGGGGGGGAATGAGCAGTTCTTC
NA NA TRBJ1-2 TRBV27 CASRRTQGLYGYTF TGTGCCAGCAGGAGGACACAGGGCCTCTATGGCTACACCTTC
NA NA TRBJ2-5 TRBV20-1 CSARDQKTQYF TGCAGTGCTAGAGATCAAAAGACCCAGTACTTC
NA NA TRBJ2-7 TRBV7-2 CASSPAGLYEQYF TGTGCCAGCAGCCCGGCGGGACTCTACGAGCAGTACTTC
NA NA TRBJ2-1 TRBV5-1 CASSELGGPRSYNEQFF TGCGCCAGCAGCGAATTAGGGGGTCCACGTTCTTACAATGAGCAGTTCTTC
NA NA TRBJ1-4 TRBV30 CAWMPGVNEKLFF TGTGCCTGGATGCCAGGGGTTAATGAAAAACTGTTTTTT
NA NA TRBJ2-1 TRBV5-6 CASSIYNEQFF TGTGCCAGCAGTATCTACAATGAGCAGTTCTTC
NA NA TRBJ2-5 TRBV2 CASSRQAPQETQYF TGTGCCAGCAGCCGACAGGCCCCTCAAGAGACCCAGTACTTC
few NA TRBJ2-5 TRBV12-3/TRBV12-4 CASSLDRGPGMGQETQYF TGTGCCAGCAGTTTAGATAGGGGCCCAGGGATGGGTCAGGAGACCCAGTACTTC
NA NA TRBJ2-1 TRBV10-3 CAISEELRYNEQFF TGTGCCATCAGTGAGGAGTTACGGTACAATGAGCAGTTCTTC
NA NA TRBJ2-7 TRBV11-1 CASSLSRQAGGEQYF TGTGCCAGCAGCTTATCCAGACAGGCCGGGGGGGAGCAGTACTTC
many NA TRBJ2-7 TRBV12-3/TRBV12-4 CASSLVGASPEQYF TGTGCCAGCAGTTTAGTCGGAGCAAGTCCCGAGCAGTACTTC
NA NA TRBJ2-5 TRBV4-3 CASSQDNQETQYF TGCGCCAGCAGCCAAGACAACCAAGAGACCCAGTACTTC
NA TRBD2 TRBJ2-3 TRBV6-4 CASSVSGASTDTQYF TGTGCCAGCAGCGTCAGCGGGGCTAGCACAGATACGCAGTATTTT
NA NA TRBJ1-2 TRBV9 CASSSGTADYGYTF TGTGCCAGCAGCTCAGGGACGGCTGACTATGGCTACACCTTC
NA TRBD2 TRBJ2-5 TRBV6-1 CATMAGVVETQYF TGTGCCACAATGGCGGGAGTGGTAGAGACCCAGTACTTC
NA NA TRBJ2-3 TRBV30 CAWSSGLSTDTQYF TGTGCCTGGAGTAGCGGGTTAAGCACAGATACGCAGTATTTT
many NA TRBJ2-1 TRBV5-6 CASSPPGGPNNEQFF TGTGCCAGCAGCCCGCCGGGGGGCCCAAACAATGAGCAGTTCTTC
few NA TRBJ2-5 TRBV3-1 CASGVGEETQYF TGTGCCAGCGGGGTGGGAGAAGAGACCCAGTACTTC
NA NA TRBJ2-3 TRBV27 CAIRGLFSTDTQYF TGTGCCATCCGCGGACTTTTTAGCACAGATACGCAGTATTTT
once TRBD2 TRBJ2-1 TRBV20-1 CSALLRTSGMNEQFF TGCAGTGCCTTACTGAGGACTAGCGGGATGAATGAGCAGTTCTTC
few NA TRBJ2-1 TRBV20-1 CSAARPQVYNEQFF TGCAGTGCAGCCAGGCCTCAGGTTTACAATGAGCAGTTCTTC
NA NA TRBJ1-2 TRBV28 CASSGQRHGYTF TGTGCCAGCAGCGGACAGAGGCATGGCTACACCTTC
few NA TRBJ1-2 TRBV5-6 CASSKEDGYTF TGTGCCAGCAGCAAGGAGGATGGCTACACCTTC
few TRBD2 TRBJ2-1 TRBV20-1 CSARTSPYNEQFF TGCAGTGCTAGGACTAGCCCTTACAATGAGCAGTTCTTC
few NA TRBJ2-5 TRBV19 CASAPGNQETQYF TGTGCCAGCGCACCGGGAAATCAAGAGACCCAGTACTTC
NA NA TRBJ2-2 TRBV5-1 CASSLIARHNTGELFF TGCGCCAGCAGCTTAATAGCAAGACACAACACCGGGGAGCTGTTTTTT
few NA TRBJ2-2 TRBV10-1 CASSDRSTGELFF TGCGCCAGCAGTGACAGAAGCACCGGGGAGCTGTTTTTT
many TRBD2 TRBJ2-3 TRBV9 CASSVVSGGTDTQYF TGTGCCAGCAGCGTAGTTAGCGGGGGCACAGATACGCAGTATTTT
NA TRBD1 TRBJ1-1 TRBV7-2 CASSLSTGGTEAFF TGTGCCAGCAGCTTATCAACAGGGGGGACTGAAGCTTTCTTT
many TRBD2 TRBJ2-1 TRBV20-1 CSARLAGVVEQFF TGCAGTGCTAGACTAGCGGGAGTGGTAGAGCAGTTCTTC
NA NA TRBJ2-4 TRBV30 CAWSSRDIQYF TGTGCCTGGAGTTCCAGAGACATTCAGTACTTC
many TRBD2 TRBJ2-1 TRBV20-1 CSAGREEQFF TGCAGTGCTGGGCGGGAGGAGCAGTTCTTC
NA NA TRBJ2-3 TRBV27 CASSRLTGKSTDTQYF TGTGCCAGCAGTCGACTTACAGGGAAATCCACAGATACGCAGTATTTT
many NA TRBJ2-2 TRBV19 CASSYRDGSTGELFF TGTGCCAGTAGCTACAGGGACGGGTCCACCGGGGAGCTGTTTTTT
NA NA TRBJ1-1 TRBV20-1 CSAKASSGGNTEAFF TGCAGTGCTAAGGCGAGCTCGGGAGGGAACACTGAAGCTTTCTTT
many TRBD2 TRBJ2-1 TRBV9 CASSVGLAGGRNEQFF TGTGCCAGCAGCGTAGGACTAGCGGGGGGGCGCAATGAGCAGTTCTTC
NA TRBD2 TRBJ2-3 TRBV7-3 CASSLSLRASGGSDTQYF TGTGCCAGCAGCTTAAGTCTTCGGGCTAGCGGGGGGTCAGATACGCAGTATTTT
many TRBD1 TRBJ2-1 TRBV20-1 CSAKGQGDLNEQFF TGCAGTGCTAAAGGACAGGGGGATTTGAATGAGCAGTTCTTC
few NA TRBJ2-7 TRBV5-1 CASSLGPGTSYEQYF TGCGCCAGCAGCTTGGGGCCCGGGACCTCTTACGAGCAGTACTTC
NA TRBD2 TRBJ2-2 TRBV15 CATSRVIGTRSTGELFF TGTGCCACCAGCAGAGTTATTGGGACTAGGAGCACCGGGGAGCTGTTTTTT
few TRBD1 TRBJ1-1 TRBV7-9 CASAEGTGNTEAFF TGTGCCAGCGCAGAAGGGACAGGGAACACTGAAGCTTTCTTT
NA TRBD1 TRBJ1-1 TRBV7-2 CASSWNRGTEAFF TGTGCCAGCAGCTGGAACAGGGGCACTGAAGCTTTCTTT
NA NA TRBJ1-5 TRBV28 CASEAGGIQPQHF TGTGCCAGCGAGGCGGGGGGCATTCAGCCCCAGCATTTT
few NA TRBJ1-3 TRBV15 CATRGPGNTIYF TGTGCCACCCGGGGCCCTGGAAACACCATATATTTT
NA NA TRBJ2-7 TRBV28 CASSSIEQYF TGTGCCAGCAGTAGTATAGAGCAGTACTTC
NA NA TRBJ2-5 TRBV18 CASSPATLGETQYF TGTGCCAGCTCACCAGCTACCCTCGGAGAGACCCAGTACTTC
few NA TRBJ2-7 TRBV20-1 CSAQDSPYEQYF TGCAGTGCTCAGGACAGTCCCTACGAGCAGTACTTC
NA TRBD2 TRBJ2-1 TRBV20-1 CSAEAGLPYNEQFF TGCAGTGCCGAAGCGGGGTTGCCCTACAATGAGCAGTTCTTC
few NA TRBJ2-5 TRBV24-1 CATSDSGPRRETQYF TGTGCCACCAGTGATTCGGGGCCACGCCGGGAGACCCAGTACTTC
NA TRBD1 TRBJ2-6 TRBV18 CASSPVLLRQGAAGANVLTF TGTGCCAGCTCACCTGTTCTACTAAGACAGGGGGCAGCTGGGGCCAACGTCCTGACTTTC
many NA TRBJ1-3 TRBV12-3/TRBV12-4 CASSYGGSGNTIYF TGTGCCAGCAGTTATGGGGGCTCTGGAAACACCATATATTTT
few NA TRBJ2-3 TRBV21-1 CASSPPGLAGGADTQYF TGTGCCAGCAGCCCACCGGGACTAGCGGGAGGGGCAGATACGCAGTATTTT
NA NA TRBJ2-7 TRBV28 CASSFANQKTTYEQYF TGTGCCAGCAGTTTTGCCAATCAAAAAACGACCTACGAGCAGTACTTC
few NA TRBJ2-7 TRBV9 CASSASRFRDEQYF TGTGCCAGCAGCGCCAGTAGGTTTAGGGACGAGCAGTACTTC
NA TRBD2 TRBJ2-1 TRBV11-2 CASRETSGLNEQFF TGTGCCAGCAGGGAAACTAGCGGGCTAAATGAGCAGTTCTTC
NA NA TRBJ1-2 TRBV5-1 CASSEEEYGYTF TGCGCCAGCAGCGAGGAGGAATACGGCTACACCTTC
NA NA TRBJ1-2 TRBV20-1 CSASSPQGDGYTF TGCAGTGCTAGTTCCCCCCAGGGCGATGGCTACACCTTC
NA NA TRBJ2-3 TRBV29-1 CSVEIPRWGARTQYF TGCAGCGTTGAAATCCCTAGATGGGGGGCACGGACGCAGTATTTT
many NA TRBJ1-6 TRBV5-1 CASTDSGGGSPLHF TGCGCCAGCACCGATAGTGGGGGTGGGTCACCCCTCCACTTT